This T cell receptor (beta chain) came from a study of T cell responses to AZD1222 COVID-19 vaccine. Overall study results and limits: Donor demographics were predominantly white British with a female majority; clonal diversity may be underestimated.

The CDR3 runs to 16 residues. V shed 3 bases, J shed 4 bases, and the junction held 8 bases outside the gene matches. CDR1 and CDR2 (germline): MDHEN, SYDVKM. This clone turned up a few times. Antigen specificity is unknown. Using immunoSEQ multiplex PCR, the repertoire was profiled, and TCRdb retains in-frame clones only, with some absent. The sample comprises 150,000 to 200,000 clones, 92% of which are singletons, and around 1.9% rests with the top ten. This chain links TRBV28 with TRBJ1-2; TRBD1 aligns across 10 bases. The sequencing here drew on peripheral blood, taken 28 days after the second AZD1222 dose. The receptor's source is an adult who received the AZD1222 COVID-19 vaccine. The CDR3 bases are TGTGCCAGCAGTTTCCCCCGGACAGGGGGAGTCTATGGCTACACCTTC. Protein sequence: CASSFPRTGGVYGYTF.